The source of this TCR beta chain is a study of cytomegalovirus exposure and HLA in healthy donors. Overall study results and limits: The authors reported that TCR beta sequences could predict HLA-A and HLA-B alleles. These predictions were accurate for most subjects in the first cohort. Researchers left out some V segments, among them TRBV6-2 and TRBV6-3, as indistinguishable. Roughly even sequencing depth across donors was the assumption behind the presence/absence analyses. The classifier, whose performance was assessed in both the original and validation cohorts, reportedly diagnosed cytomegalovirus status with high specificity and sensitivity.

Trimming at V came to 3 bases and at J to 7 bases, leaving 6 bases not matched to a gene. The CDR3 is 15 amino acids. From germline, CDR1 is MNHNS and CDR2 SASEGT. Points on this clone: Antigen unknown.

Primers included in the PCR were 60 Vbeta and 13 Jbeta primers. Using immunoSEQ multiplex PCR, the repertoire was profiled, and TCRdb retains in-frame clones only, with some absent. This table holds roughly 190,000 clones, 70% to 75% found once. Sample: PBMCs. The clonotype comes from a woman in her 30s in good health and CMV-seropositive. The chain couples TRBV6-1 to TRBJ2-1; 10 nucleotides agree with TRBD2. The CDR3 spells CASSEPSGRGNEQFF. The DNA of the CDR3 is TGTGCCAGCAGTGAGCCTAGCGGGAGAGGGAATGAGCAGTTCTTC.